One and the same sample provided the 9 T cell receptor beta chains below, sequenced in a study of T cells in Graves' hyperthyroidism and ophthalmopathy. Researchers took RNA transcripts and amplified the TCR beta CDR3 regions from them. First-round RT-PCR with HTBI primers amplified the TCR CDR3 region. MiXCR was run by TCRdb on the multiplex PCR reads, yielding one entry per CDR3 protein. The sample yields about 690,000 distinct CDR3 sequences, approximately 15% seen once. Sequencing was performed on blood. The receptors originated from a man aged 50 to 59 with Graves' hyperthyroidism.

This clonotype was counted many times. CDR3 nucleotides: TGTGCCAGCAGTTTTCAGGGGGCGGTCAATCAGCCCCAGCATTTT. It is translated as CASSFQGAVNQPQHF. The chain carries TRBV28 and TRBJ1-5; 8 bases match TRBD1. The CDR3 sequence is 15 residues long. Germline lookup yields CDR1 MDHEN and CDR2 SYDVKM. The trim removed 3 bases at V and 3 bases at J, leaving 4 bases unmatched.

The rearrangement links TRBV7-8 to TRBJ2-5, with no clear D. Looked up from germline, CDR1 is SGHVS and CDR2 is FQNEAQ. The V end was cut by 1 base, the J end by 1 base, with 7 bases between. The CDR3 extends over 14 amino acids. This chain's CDR3 is CASSLGAVQETQYF. Here the CDR3 DNA reads TGTGCCAGCAGCTTAGGGGCAGTCCAAGAGACCCAGTACTTC.

This clonotype occurred a few times. The chain has TRBV12-3 or TRBV12-4 and TRBJ2-1, with D unclear. CDR3 length: 15 amino acids. V dropped 6 bases and J dropped 4 bases, with 16 bases sitting between them. CDR3 in DNA: TGTGCCAGCAGCCCTATGAGTTGGGGTTACAATGAGCAGTTCTTC. The encoded protein is CASSPMSWGYNEQFF.

The chain has TRBV20-1 and TRBJ1-4; TRBD1 is a possible D gene (6 bases). V was cut by 6 bases and J by 7 bases, with 15 bases left in between. Per germline, CDR1 DFQATT and CDR2 SNEGSKA (reference sequence). The CDR3 totals 13 residues. The CDR3 here is CSAEKGGIEKLFF. The CDR3 DNA is TGCAGTGCCGAGAAAGGGGGGATTGAAAAACTGTTTTTT.

This chain uses TRBV7-3 with TRBJ1-5, with D possibly being TRBD1 (6 bases). The V gene lost 4 bases and the J gene lost 0 bases, with 19 bases spanning the gap. The germline V gene has CDR1 SGHTA and CDR2 FQGTGA. This CDR3 is 18 amino acids long. CDR3 protein: CASSYIPGHYFSNQPQHF. DNA of the CDR3: TGTGCCAGCAGCTACATCCCGGGACATTATTTTAGCAATCAGCCCCAGCATTTT.

This clonotype was recorded many times. The chain joins TRBV18 to TRBJ1-1; 10 nucleotides match TRBD1. Trimming cost V 0 bases and J 5 bases; bases outside gene matches: 3. CDR1 and CDR2 (germline): KGHSH, LQKENI. The CDR3 totals 15 residues. This CDR3 is CASSPPGQGRTEAFF. The CDR3 DNA follows: TGTGCCAGCTCACCACCGGGACAGGGGAGGACTGAAGCTTTCTTT.

This clonotype was counted many times. CDR3 amino acids: CASSEGGIQAFF. The CDR3 nucleotides read TGTGCCAGCAGTGAAGGGGGGATTCAAGCTTTCTTT. The chain uses TRBV2 and TRBJ1-1, with D possibly TRBD1 on 5 matching bases. The germline gives CDR1 SNHLY, CDR2 FYNNEI. V was pared by 1 base and J by 9 bases, with 9 bases between. CDR3 size: 12 residues.

On this clonotype itself: The CDR3 ends on some other residue instead of the conserved phenylalanine or tryptophan, so this is likely a read error. The chain is built from TRBV4-1 and TRBJ1-5; 9 positions match TRBD1. CDR1 and CDR2 from the germline V gene are MGHRA and YSYEKL. V lost 3 bases and J lost 7; bases outside the gene matches: 7. The CDR3 sequence is 15 residues long. The CDR3, as DNA: TGCGCCAGCAGCCACGAAACGGGACAGGGACAGCCCCAGCATCTT. It yields the protein CASSHETGQGQPQHL.

This clonotype occurred many times. The V gene is TRBV24-1, the J gene TRBJ1-5, with a possible D match to TRBD1 (5 bases). The CDR3 is 14 residues long. The V and J ends lost 3 bases and 7 bases respectively, with 12 bases between them. Per the germline V gene, CDR1 is KGHDR and CDR2 is SFDVKD. The CDR3, as DNA: TGTGCCACCAGTGATGCAAAAGGGGTACAGCCCCAGCATTTT. Translated, it gives CATSDAKGVQPQHF.